This paragraph covers one T cell receptor beta chain sequence. This entry belongs to a study of T cells expressing NK-cell markers. Study summary: Seven of eight sequenced donors tested HCMV-seropositive; one tested seronegative.

CDR1 and CDR2 (germline): SGHRS, YFSETQ. CDR3 length equals 14 residues. As the method of synthesis, 5'RACE template switching with UMIs yielded TCR beta cDNA. Each CDR3 protein gets one entry in TCRdb, which reprocessed the 5' RACE reads and gives no DNA. The sample data list almost 450,000 distinct CDR3 sequences. The specimen sequenced was blood T cells: a sorted CD56 or NKG2C T cell subset, CD4+ or CD8+ T cells, or bulk PBMC T cells (not recorded which). The J gene is TRBJ1-5, the V gene TRBV5-1. The source is a woman between 18 and 75 years old in good health. CDR3 sequence: CASSVDALNQPQHF.